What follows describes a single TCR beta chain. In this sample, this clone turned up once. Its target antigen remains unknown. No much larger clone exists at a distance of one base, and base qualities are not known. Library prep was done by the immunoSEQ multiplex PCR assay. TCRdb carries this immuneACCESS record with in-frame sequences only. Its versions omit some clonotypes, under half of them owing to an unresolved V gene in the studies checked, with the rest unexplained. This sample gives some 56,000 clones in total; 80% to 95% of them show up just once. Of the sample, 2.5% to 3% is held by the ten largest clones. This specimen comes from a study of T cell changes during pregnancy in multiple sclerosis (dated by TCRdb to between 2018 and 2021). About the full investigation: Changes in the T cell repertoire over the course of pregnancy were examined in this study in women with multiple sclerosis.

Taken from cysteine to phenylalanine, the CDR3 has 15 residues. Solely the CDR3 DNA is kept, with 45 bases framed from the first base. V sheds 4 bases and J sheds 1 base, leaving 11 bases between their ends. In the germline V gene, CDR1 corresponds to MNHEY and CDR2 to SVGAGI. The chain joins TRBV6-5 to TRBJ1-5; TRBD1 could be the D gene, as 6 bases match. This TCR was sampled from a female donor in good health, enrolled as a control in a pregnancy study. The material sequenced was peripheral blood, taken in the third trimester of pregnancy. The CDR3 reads CASSSGTPSNQPQHF. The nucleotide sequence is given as TGTGCCAGCAGTTCCGGGACACCAAGCAATCAGCCCCAGCATTTT.